Described below is a single T cell receptor beta chain sequence and its context. Random hexamers were used to reverse transcribe about 0.5 to 1 ug of RNA. The TCR beta CDR3 was amplified by immunoSEQ multiplex PCR across 54 Vbeta, 13 Jbeta. In TCRdb, the immunoSEQ multiplex PCR reads were re-called with MiXCR into one record per CDR3 protein. The sample yields around 69,000 distinct CDR3 sequences, about 93% seen once. The entry originates in a study of CD8 T cells in Susac syndrome. V was clipped by 5 bases and J by 0 bases, with 14 bases between them. The CDR3 length is 16 residues. CDR1 is SGHVS, CDR2 FQNEAQ, per germline.

This TCR was sampled from a human donor with Susac syndrome. The chain is built from TRBV7-8 and TRBJ2-1; possible D gene TRBD2, 7 bases. The sample comprised CD8+ T cells from PBMCs. The CDR3 region is CASSPRGASSYNEQFF. CDR3 coding DNA: TGTGCCAGCAGCCCCCGGGGGGCCAGCTCCTACAATGAGCAGTTCTTC.